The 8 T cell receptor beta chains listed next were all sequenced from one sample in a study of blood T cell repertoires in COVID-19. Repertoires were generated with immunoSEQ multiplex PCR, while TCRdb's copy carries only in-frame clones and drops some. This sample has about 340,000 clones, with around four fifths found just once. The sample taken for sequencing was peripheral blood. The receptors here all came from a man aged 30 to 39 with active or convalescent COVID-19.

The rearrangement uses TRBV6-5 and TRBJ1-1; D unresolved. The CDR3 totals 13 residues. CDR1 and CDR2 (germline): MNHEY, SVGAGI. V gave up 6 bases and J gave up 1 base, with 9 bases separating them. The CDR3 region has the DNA TGTGCCAGCAGGTCCCGGGAGAACACTGAAGCTTTCTTT. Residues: CASRSRENTEAFF.

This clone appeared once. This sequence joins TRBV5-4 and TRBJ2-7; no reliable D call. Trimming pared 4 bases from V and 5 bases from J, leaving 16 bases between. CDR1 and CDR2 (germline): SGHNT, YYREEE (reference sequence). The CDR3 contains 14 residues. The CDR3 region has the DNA TGTGCCAGCAGCAAAGAGGCTACCAGTCACGAGCAGTACTTC. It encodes CASSKEATSHEQYF.

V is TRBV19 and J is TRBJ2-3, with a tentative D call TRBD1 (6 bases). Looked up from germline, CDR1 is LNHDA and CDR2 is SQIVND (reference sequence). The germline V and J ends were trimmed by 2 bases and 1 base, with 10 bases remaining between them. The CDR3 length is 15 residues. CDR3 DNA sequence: TGTGCCAGTAGTATAAGGGCAGGGGGCACAGATACGCAGTATTTT. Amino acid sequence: CASSIRAGGTDTQYF.

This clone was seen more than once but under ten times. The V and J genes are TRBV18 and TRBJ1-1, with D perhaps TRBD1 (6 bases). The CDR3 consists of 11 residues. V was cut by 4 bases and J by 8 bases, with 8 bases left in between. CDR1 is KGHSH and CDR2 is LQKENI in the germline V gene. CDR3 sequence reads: CASSLDREAFF. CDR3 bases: TGTGCCAGCTCACTCGACAGGGAAGCTTTCTTT.

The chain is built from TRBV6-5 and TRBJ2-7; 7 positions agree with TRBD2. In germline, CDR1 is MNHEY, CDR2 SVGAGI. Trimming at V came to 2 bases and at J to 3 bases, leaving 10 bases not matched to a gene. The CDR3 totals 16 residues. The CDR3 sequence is CASSYDSAGPIYEQYF. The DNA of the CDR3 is TGTGCCAGCAGTTACGATTCAGCGGGGCCCATCTACGAGCAGTACTTC.

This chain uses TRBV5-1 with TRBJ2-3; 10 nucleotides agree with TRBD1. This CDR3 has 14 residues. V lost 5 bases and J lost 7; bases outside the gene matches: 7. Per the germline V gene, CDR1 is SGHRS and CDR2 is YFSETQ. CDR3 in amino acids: CASRGTGEGNTQYF. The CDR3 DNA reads TGCGCCAGCAGGGGGACAGGGGAGGGGAATACGCAGTATTTT.

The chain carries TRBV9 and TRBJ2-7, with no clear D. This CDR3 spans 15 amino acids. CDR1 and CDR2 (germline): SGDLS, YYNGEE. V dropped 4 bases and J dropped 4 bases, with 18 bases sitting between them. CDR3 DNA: TGTGCCAGCAGCCCCTTTGGGTCCGACACTTACGAGCAGTACTTC. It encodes CASSPFGSDTYEQYF. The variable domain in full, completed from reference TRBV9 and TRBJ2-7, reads DSGVTQTPKHLITATGQRVTLRCSPRSGDLSVYWYQQSLDQGLQFLIQYYNGEERAKGNILERFSAQQFPDLHSELNLSSLELGDSALYFCASSPFGSDTYEQYFGPGTRLTVT.

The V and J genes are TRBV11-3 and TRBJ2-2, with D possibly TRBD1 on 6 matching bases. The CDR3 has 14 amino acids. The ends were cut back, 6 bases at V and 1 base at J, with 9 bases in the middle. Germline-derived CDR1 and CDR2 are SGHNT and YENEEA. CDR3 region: CASRQTGNTGELFF. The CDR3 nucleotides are TGTGCCAGCAGACAGACAGGGAACACCGGGGAGCTGTTTTTT.